A single sample is the source of the 4 T cell receptor beta chains below, sequenced in a study of cytomegalovirus exposure and HLA in healthy donors (dated by TCRdb to the late 2010s). Libraries came from the immunoSEQ multiplex PCR assay. Here the immuneACCESS table is served through TCRdb, limited to in-frame sequences with V and J called. Missing clones are a known gap in these copies; in checked studies unresolved V genes cover under half, and the rest lacks a known reason. The sample contains more than 100,000 clones, over 75% of them found a single time. The ten largest clones represent 6% to 7% of the sample. Input material: PBMCs. All receptors come from a woman under 30 in good health and CMV-seropositive.

The genes are TRBV27 and TRBJ2-7; 7 nucleotides match TRBD2. J was trimmed by 0 bases and V by 5 bases; bases with no gene match: 7. The length of the CDR3 is 15 residues. CDR1 is MNHEY, CDR2 SMNVEV, per germline (reference sequence). CDR3 sequence: CASSGLGTFSYEQYF. CDR3 DNA sequence: TGTGCCAGCAGTGGACTAGGAACCTTCTCCTACGAGCAGTACTTC.

The CDR3 DNA is TGTGCCAGTAGTTGGGACAGCGGGAACACTGAAGCTTTCTTT. Encoded protein: CASSWDSGNTEAFF. The chain uses TRBV19 and TRBJ1-1, with TRBD1 matching 7 bases. V shed 5 bases, J shed 1 base, and the junction held 4 bases outside the gene matches. The CDR3 has 14 residues. Germline-derived CDR1 and CDR2 are LNHDA and SQIVND (reference sequence). The whole variable domain, filled in from reference TRBV19 and TRBJ1-1, reads DGGITQSPKYLFRKEGQNVTLSCEQNLNHDAMYWYRQDPGQGLRLIYYSQIVNDFQKGDIAEGYSVSREKKESFPLTVTSAQKNPTAFYLCASSWDSGNTEAFFGQGTRLTVV.

A remark on this clone: This sample also contains other DNA sequences that code for the same CDR3. The V call is TRBV2, the J call TRBJ1-5; D not resolved. V lost 3 bases to trimming and J lost 0 bases, with 9 bases between them. Germline-derived CDR1 and CDR2 are SNHLY and FYNNEI. The CDR3 has 15 residues. CDR3 sequence: CASSDSGNSNQPQHF. CDR3 in DNA: TGTGCCAGCAGTGATTCAGGTAATAGCAATCAGCCCCAGCATTTT.

The V gene is TRBV20-1, the J gene TRBJ1-2; no reliable D call. The V end lost 1 base, the J end lost 3 bases, and 3 bases lay between the germline ends. The CDR3 length is 11 residues. The germline CDR1 and CDR2 sequences are DFQATT and SNEGSKA (reference sequence). This CDR3 reads CSARAYYGYTF. The CDR3 coding sequence is TGCAGTGCTAGAGCTTACTATGGCTACACCTTC.